Reported below is one TCR beta chain. This sample also contains other DNA sequences that code for the same CDR3. This CDR3 comprises 13 residues. Germline loops: CDR1 KGHSH, CDR2 LQKENI. V was cut by 0 bases and J by 1 base, with 4 bases left in between. The sample comes from a study of shared clonotypes between healthy human individuals. Each subset's genomic DNA was split evenly across several immunoSEQ plates. Per sorted-subset replicate PCR, input was roughly 220 ng DNA, representing tens of thousands of T cell genomes. TCRdb's copy holds only in-frame clones and misses some; the assay was immunoSEQ multiplex PCR. The sample lists about 380,000 clones; around 96% were seen once. All of the donors resided in Nashville, Tennessee, and each was a Caucasian adult. CD45RO+ cells joined CCR7-negative CD45RA+ TemRA cells to form CD8 memory.

The sequence derives from a man aged 30 to 39 in good health. V and J are TRBV18 and TRBJ2-7; D gene unclear. The sequenced material came from memory CD8+ T cells sorted from blood. The subset is: CD45RO+ cells pooled with CCR7-negative TemRA cells. The CDR3 is CASSPPGSYEQYF. As DNA, the CDR3 is TGTGCCAGCTCACCACCAGGATCCTACGAGCAGTACTTC.